This T cell receptor beta chain was sequenced during a study of CD8 T cells in Susac syndrome. This clonotype was counted once. Trimming stripped 4 bases from V and 2 bases from J, with 15 bases between. The CDR3 is 14 residues long. In germline, CDR1 is GTSNPN, CDR2 SVGIG (reference sequence). Reverse transcription of about 0.5 to 1 ug RNA used random hexamers. TCRdb re-called the immunoSEQ multiplex PCR reads with MiXCR, one entry per CDR3 protein. The sample records about 190,000 distinct CDR3 sequences, around 95% being singletons. Sequences were obtained from CD4+ T cells from PBMCs. The rearrangement uses TRBV30 and TRBJ2-7; D remains unclear. The sequence came from a human donor with Susac syndrome. For the CDR3, the DNA is TGTGCCTGGATCCCCCCCGGGTCCCCCTACGAGCAGTACTTC. This encodes CAWIPPGSPYEQYF. The variable domain in full, with the rest retrieved from reference TRBV30 and TRBJ2-7, is SQTIHQWPATLVQPVGSPLSLECTVEGTSNPNLYWYRQAAGRGLQLLFYSVGIGQISSEVPQNLSASRPQDRQFILSSKKLLLSDSGFYLCAWIPPGSPYEQYFGPGTRLTVT.